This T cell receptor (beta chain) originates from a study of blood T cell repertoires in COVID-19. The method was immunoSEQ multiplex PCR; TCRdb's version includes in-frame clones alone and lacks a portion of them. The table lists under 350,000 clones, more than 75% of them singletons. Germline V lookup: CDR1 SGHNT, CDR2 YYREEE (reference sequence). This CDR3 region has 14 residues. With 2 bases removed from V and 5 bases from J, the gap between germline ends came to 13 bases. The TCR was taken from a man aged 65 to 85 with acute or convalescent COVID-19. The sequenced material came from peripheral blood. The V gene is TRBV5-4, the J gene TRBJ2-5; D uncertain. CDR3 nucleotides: TGTGCCAGCAGCTTTTCAGGCTCGTCGGAGACCCAGTACTTC. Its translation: CASSFSGSSETQYF.